The subject of this entry is one TCR beta chain. The data are from a study of blood T cell repertoires in COVID-19. Here immunoSEQ multiplex PCR was the method, and the copy in TCRdb shows in-frame clones only, minus some. The sample shows approximately 300,000 clones, 75% to 95% of them seen only once. Trimming shortened V by 7 bases and J by 10 bases, and 16 bases separated the two germline ends. The CDR3 length is 11 residues. Germline-derived CDR1 and CDR2 are GTSNPN and SVGIG (reference sequence). The specimen sequenced was peripheral blood. The TCR was taken from a woman in her twenties or thirties with COVID-19, enrolled during active disease. The V call is TRBV30, the J call TRBJ1-2; D is unclear. The CDR3 protein is CASGRPRLYTF. CDR3 nucleotide sequence: TGTGCCTCCGGAAGGCCTAGGCTCTACACCTTC. Full variable domain (rest looked up from reference TRBV30 and TRBJ1-2): SQTIHQWPATLVQPVGSPLSLECTVEGTSNPNLYWYRQAAGRGLQLLFYSVGIGQISSEVPQNLSASRPQDRQFILSSKKLLLSDSGFYLCASGRPRLYTFGSGTRLTVV.